This is a list of T cell receptor beta chains from one sample in a study of monozygotic twins with cystic fibrosis. The assay was immunoSEQ multiplex PCR, and TCRdb's table has in-frame clones only and misses some. Seen here are tens of thousands of clones, roughly 90% observed once, and the top ten hold over 0.7%. Sequencing was carried out using blood. These receptors all come from a girl aged 2 to 10 with cystic fibrosis. Each CDR3 is given without its conserved first and last residue.

CDR3 protein | J gene | V gene | CDR3 length
ASSQVHRVIRDDPLH | TRBJ1-6 | TRBV4-1 | 15
ASSRGDQPQH | TRBJ1-5 | TRBV19 | 10
SVGTGGGIAEAF | TRBJ1-1 | TRBV29-1 | 12
SVAGGGWENQY | TRBJ2-4 | TRBV29-1 | 11
ASSIRDRSTGNEQF | TRBJ2-1 | TRBV19 | 14
AISRGGYAF | TRBJ1-1 | TRBV10-3 | 9
ASSYLAGGPVTGELF | TRBJ2-2 | TRBV5-4 | 15
ASSLAGGIQETQY | TRBJ2-5 | TRBV7-2 | 13
ASSDRRDTDTQY | TRBJ2-3 | TRBV25-1 | 12
ASSQENRGGKLF | TRBJ1-4 | TRBV4-1 | 12
ASSTWTENTGELF | TRBJ2-2 | TRBV7-2 | 13
ASSLKSLENTEAF | TRBJ1-1 | TRBV7-9 | 13
ASSPADHLNTEAF | TRBJ1-1 | TRBV7-9 | 13
ARSPQGSNQPQH | TRBJ1-5 | TRBV5-3 | 12
ASSPNRGSGETQY | TRBJ2-5 | TRBV18 | 13
ASSAAGGTDTQY | TRBJ2-3 | TRBV7-3 | 12
ATKSLGADTQY | TRBJ2-3 | TRBV27 | 11
ASSSLLYYEQY | TRBJ2-7 | TRBV7-2 | 11
ASSPREVLGQY | TRBJ2-7 | TRBV18 | 11
ASSSGVDNEQF | TRBJ2-1 | TRBV18 | 11
ASSSPAYEQY | TRBJ2-7 | TRBV5-6 | 10
ASGQGSNQPQH | TRBJ1-5 | TRBV2 | 11
ASSGAPGQGVLEQY | TRBJ2-7 | TRBV5-4 | 14
ASSLYRGLHIY | TRBJ1-3 | TRBV5-4 | 11
ASNLRGTNYGYT | TRBJ1-2 | TRBV5-4 | 12
ASSPSDSTDTQY | TRBJ2-3 | TRBV27 | 12
ASGGQGLDEQY | TRBJ2-7 | TRBV28 | 11
ASSQGTSGRFYEQY | TRBJ2-7 | TRBV4-1 | 14
AISEGPQGAQPQH | TRBJ1-5 | TRBV10-3 | 13
ASSSRTGRGNTEAF | TRBJ1-1 | TRBV5-1 | 14
ASTPNRGSAANEQF | TRBJ2-1 | TRBV19 | 14
ASGFPGFYGYT | TRBJ1-2 | TRBV12-5 | 11
ASSYGQGANTIY | TRBJ1-3 | TRBV5-1 | 12
ASSEIRGGNTGELF | TRBJ2-2 | TRBV6-1 | 14
AWTLLNSPLH | TRBJ1-6 | TRBV30 | 10
ASSRTSGSAGELF | TRBJ2-2 | TRBV4-1 | 13
ATSSTSKVTYEQY | TRBJ2-7 | TRBV15 | 13
ASSFDKDISGNTIY | TRBJ1-3 | TRBV28 | 14
AISESGQDYSGNTIY | TRBJ1-3 | TRBV10-3 | 15
ASSSAGRDEQY | TRBJ2-7 | TRBV5-1 | 11
ATRDGANEKLF | TRBJ1-4 | TRBV7-9 | 11
ASSPGTGSYEQY | TRBJ2-7 | TRBV11-2 | 12
ASSFNRGSEKLF | TRBJ1-4 | TRBV6-1 | 12